The 15 T cell receptor beta chains below come from one sample, sequenced in a study of CD8 T cell repertoires and HIV-1 epitope variants. Antigens for these TCRs are unknown. Here immunoSEQ multiplex PCR was the method, and the copy in TCRdb shows in-frame clones only, minus some. The data show several thousand clones, less than 75% seen once. The sample taken for sequencing was cultured CD8+ T cells derived from PBMCs. The source of these receptors is a male donor with HIV.

Only a few counts were recorded for this clone. V usage is TRBV14 and J usage is TRBJ2-1; D is undetermined. Trimming pared 0 bases from V and 2 bases from J, leaving 8 bases between. The CDR3 totals 15 residues. Germline V gives CDR1 SGHDN, CDR2 FVKESK. DNA of the CDR3: TGTGCCAGCAGCCAAGATCGGAAGCCCTACAATGAGCAGTTCTTC. This sequence encodes CASSQDRKPYNEQFF.

The rearrangement links TRBV28 to TRBJ2-5; weak D call: TRBD1 (6 bases). From germline, CDR1 is MDHEN and CDR2 SYDVKM. The CDR3 is 13 residues long. V was clipped by 5 bases and J by 0 bases, with 7 bases between them. For the CDR3, the DNA is TGTGCCAGCAGTACAGGGTACCAAGAGACCCAGTACTTC. Translating it yields CASSTGYQETQYF.

This clone was picked up a small number of times. The chain carries TRBV9 and TRBJ1-5; D call uncertain. The CDR3 runs 14 residues. Germline V lookup: CDR1 SGDLS, CDR2 YYNGEE. The V end lost 0 bases, the J end lost 3 bases, and 7 bases lay between the germline ends. CDR3 loop: CASSVDGYNQPQHF. In DNA form, the CDR3 reads TGTGCCAGCAGCGTAGACGGATACAATCAGCCCCAGCATTTT.

The gene calls are TRBV7-6 and TRBJ2-3; D possibly corresponds to TRBD2 (5 bases). V was clipped by 1 base and J by 2 bases, with 13 bases between them. Germline V gene lookup returns CDR1 SGHVS and CDR2 FNYEAQ. This CDR3 has 16 amino acids. The CDR3 reads CASSLVGEVFTDTQYF. The CDR3 nucleotides read TGTGCCAGCAGCTTAGTCGGGGAAGTTTTCACAGATACGCAGTATTTT.

The chain carries TRBV9 and TRBJ2-7; D perhaps matches TRBD1 (5 bases). This CDR3 is built from 15 residues. Trimming took 0 bases from V and 2 from J, leaving 12 bases between them. The germline V gene has CDR1 SGDLS and CDR2 YYNGEE. The DNA of the CDR3 is TGTGCCAGCAGCGTAGGGAGACAGAGTACCTACGAGCAGTACTTC. It encodes CASSVGRQSTYEQYF.

This chain links TRBV9 with TRBJ2-2; D may be TRBD2 (5 bases). Deletions cut 0 bases from V and 5 bases from J, with 11 bases between. The germline gives CDR1 SGDLS, CDR2 YYNGEE. The CDR3 has 15 amino acids. CDR3: CASSVESRGTGELFF. CDR3 bases: TGTGCCAGCAGCGTAGAATCACGCGGGACCGGGGAGCTGTTTTTT.

The chain is built from TRBV7-8 and TRBJ2-3, with D unresolved. The V and J ends lost 2 bases and 4 bases respectively, with 13 bases between them. In germline, CDR1 is SGHVS, CDR2 FQNEAQ. The CDR3 runs to 15 residues. CDR3 protein: CASSLQSMWADTQYF. The CDR3 nucleotides are TGTGCCAGCAGCTTACAGAGTATGTGGGCAGATACGCAGTATTTT.

The chain employs TRBV7-2 and TRBJ2-3, with 9 bases fitting TRBD2. The CDR3 has 16 residues. Germline trimming cut 5 bases from V and 5 bases from J; bases unmatched to any gene: 11. Germline assignment: CDR1 SGHTA and CDR2 FQGNSA. The CDR3 here is CASSPRLAGSRDTQYF. DNA of the CDR3: TGTGCCAGCAGCCCTCGCCTAGCGGGAAGTAGAGATACGCAGTATTTT.

The V gene is TRBV5-4, the J gene TRBJ1-4; TRBD1 matches 10 bases. In germline, CDR1 is SGHNT, CDR2 YYREEE (reference sequence). CDR3 length: 16 amino acids. The V gene end was trimmed by 3 bases and the J gene end by 8 bases; junction bases not matched to a gene: 10. The DNA of the CDR3 is TGTGCCAGCAGCTCCGCTCCGGGACAGGGGAACGAAAAACTGTTTTTT. Its protein product is CASSSAPGQGNEKLFF.

The rearrangement joins TRBV7-2 to TRBJ2-3; 8 bases fit TRBD1. The CDR3 runs 14 residues. CDR1 is SGHTA and CDR2 is FQGNSA in the germline V gene. Trimming took 4 bases from V and 1 from J; bases not matched to a gene: 1. CDR3 in amino acids: CASSSRGRTDTQYF. The CDR3 nucleotides read TGTGCCAGCAGCTCCAGGGGGCGCACAGATACGCAGTATTTT.

V and J are TRBV15 and TRBJ2-5, with D possibly matching TRBD1 (7 bases). Germline values: CDR1 LNHNV, CDR2 YYDKDF (reference sequence). The CDR3 runs to 15 residues. V lost 3 bases and J 3 bases, leaving 14 bases between the germline ends. CDR3 loop: CATSSARDREETQYF. As DNA, the CDR3 is TGTGCCACCAGCAGTGCGCGGGACAGAGAAGAGACCCAGTACTTC.

This clone has more than one count but fewer than ten. The rearrangement links TRBV4-3 to TRBJ2-1; possible D gene TRBD2, 5 bases. Germline V CDR1 and CDR2: LGHNA, YSLEER. V lost 1 base and J lost 8, with 21 bases in between. The CDR3 length is 17 residues. CDR3 nucleotide sequence: TGCGCCAGCAGCCAAGCCCCCCTACCACTAGATCTAGATGAGCAGTTCTTC. Its protein product is CASSQAPLPLDLDEQFF.

V usage is TRBV7-8 and J usage is TRBJ1-3; the match to TRBD1 covers 11 bases. The CDR3 has 17 residues. In germline, CDR1 is SGHVS, CDR2 FQNEAQ. With V trimmed by 5 bases and J by 0 bases, 6 bases remained unmatched. CDR3 in DNA: TGTGCCAGCAGCGGAACCGGGACAGGGGGCTCTGGAAACACCATATATTTT. It translates to CASSGTGTGGSGNTIYF. Drawing the rest from reference TRBV7-8 and TRBJ1-3, the complete variable domain is GAGVSQSPRYKVAKRGQDVALRCDPISGHVSLFWYQQALGQGPEFLTYFQNEAQLDKSGLPSDRFFAERPEGSVSTLKIQRTQQEDSAVYLCASSGTGTGGSGNTIYFGEGSWLTVV.

The chain uses TRBV19 and TRBJ2-1; D not resolved. V lost 3 bases and J lost 9, with 12 bases in between. This CDR3 is 13 amino acids long. Germline CDR1 reads LNHDA; CDR2 reads SQIVND (reference sequence). Here the CDR3 reads CASSIGLFGEQFF. The DNA of the CDR3 is TGTGCCAGTAGTATTGGCCTCTTTGGTGAGCAGTTCTTC.

Sample share makes this clone medium-sized. The chain combines TRBV9 with TRBJ1-4, with D possibly TRBD1 on 6 matching bases. V lost 3 bases, J lost 8 bases, and 17 bases lay in between. Looked up from germline, CDR1 is SGDLS and CDR2 is YYNGEE. The CDR3 is made up of 15 amino acids. The CDR3 nucleotides read TGTGCCAGCAGCGAGGGGGGTGACAAAGCAGAAAAACTGTTTTTT. Translating it yields CASSEGGDKAEKLFF.